The present T cell receptor beta chain was sequenced within a study of T-cell memory formation after mild COVID-19. Across the whole study: In these data, TCR clusters were largely donor specific. General study findings and limits: Largely, contracting CD4+ clones fell within CM and EM, and contracting CD8+ clones within EMRA.

TCRdb ran MiXCR on the 5' RACE reads and lists one entry per CDR3 protein. The sample includes around 200,000 distinct CDR3 sequences, about 10% of them seen just once. Details on this clonotype: Antigen: not known.

The CDR3 spans 14 residues. Trimming removed 1 base from V and 2 bases from J, with 8 bases in between. The germline gives CDR1 LGHNA, CDR2 YSLEER. The specimen sequenced was PBMCs or a T cell subset sorted from them (not recorded which). This clonotype originated in a man between 18 and 29 years old who had mild COVID-19 (a few samples of this study predate the infection). Cell type and time point are not known. J is TRBJ2-5 and V is TRBV4-3; D remains ambiguous. The CDR3 loop is CASSQGRQQETQYF. In DNA form, the CDR3 reads TGCGCCAGCAGCCAAGGGCGGCAGCAAGAGACCCAGTACTTC.